This T cell receptor (beta chain) was profiled in a study of T cell responses to AZD1222 COVID-19 vaccine (dated by TCRdb to about 2021). About the study as a whole: AZD1222 recipients with second doses at about 4 weeks or about 12 weeks were pooled, because spike-specific TCR depth and breadth did not differ between schedules. TCR sequencing covered 230 to 250 trial participants: some 210 given two doses of AZD1222 and about 26 given two doses of MenACWY control vaccine. Enrollment into the trials was organized by age into subgroups of 18-55, 56-69 and 70-plus years, and those subgroups contained approximately 160, 26 and 62 TCR-sequenced participants, respectively. Summary of the overall study and its limitations: CD4 TCRs associated with the vaccine covered the entire spike protein, and the dominant responses were in regions 160-218 and 743-854. In the small 56-69-year group, the increase in depth fell short of significance, most likely because of low power. No day 14 peak-response samples were available, so repertoires were characterized only after the peak T cell response. Most participants were white British and females outnumbered males, and the authors suggested that clonal diversity may have been underestimated. Reportedly, almost half of the unique spike-specific TCRs recognized epitopes lying outside the regions that are mutated in the B.1.351 and B.1.1.7 variants. A significant rise in spike-specific TCR breadth and depth was observed after two AZD1222 doses relative to day 0 and relative to MenACWY recipients. Conclusions about previously exposed vaccinees are limited because only five to seven AZD1222 recipients were SARS-CoV-2 seropositive at baseline.

The CDR3 regions of human TCRbeta chains were subjected to immunosequencing. The published analysis was carried out like this. TCRs in the repertoires were matched against a reference library of SARS-CoV-2-specific TCRs that had been generated with the MIRA antigen-specificity platform. Breadth was defined as the fraction of unique TCRs that were SARS-CoV-2-associated. Depth was defined as the fraction of total T cells that were SARS-CoV-2-associated. Using the MIRA data, each spike-specific TCR was mapped to the spike region that the TCR reacts to and placed in a CD4 or CD8 class. Log10-transformed breadth and depth values were compared by one-way ANOVA with Sidak's multiple comparisons tests. TCRdb retrieved this table from immuneACCESS and kept in-frame rearrangements only. Not all clones are present; in checked studies, unresolved V genes account for under half, and no reason is known for the remainder. That table is the source of V, J and clone size, and D and trimming were worked out from the DNA. Across this sample there are about 110,000 clones, with 85% to 90% seen only once. The ten largest clones take up about 2.7% of the sample.

According to the germline V gene (reference sequence), CDR1 reads SGHNT and CDR2 reads YYREEE. V has 4 bases trimmed and J has 7 bases trimmed; junction bases matching no gene number 16. Including cysteine and phenylalanine, the CDR3 has 16 amino acids. Just the 48-base CDR3 DNA is kept, in frame starting at base 1. The time point label, as the study defines it: baseline before first vaccination. The vaccinee samples were drawn from two UK trials, COV001 and COV002, one of which was a single-blind randomized controlled phase 2/3 trial testing AZD1222 (ChAdOx1 nCoV-19) in healthy adults. Trial participant PBMC samples were collected at day 0 and day 28 after the second dose for TCRbeta chain sequencing. About this clone itself: What this receptor recognizes is not known. The input lacks base qualities; no much larger clone sits a single base away.

The chain was built from TRBV5-4 and TRBJ1-2, with TRBD1 identical over 7 junction bases. The sample consisted of peripheral blood, taken on day 0 of AZD1222 vaccination. This TCR was recovered from an adult in good health. The CDR3 is CASSNPQGLGRGGYTF. The DNA reads TGTGCCAGCAGCAACCCACAGGGGTTGGGCCGGGGTGGCTACACCTTC.